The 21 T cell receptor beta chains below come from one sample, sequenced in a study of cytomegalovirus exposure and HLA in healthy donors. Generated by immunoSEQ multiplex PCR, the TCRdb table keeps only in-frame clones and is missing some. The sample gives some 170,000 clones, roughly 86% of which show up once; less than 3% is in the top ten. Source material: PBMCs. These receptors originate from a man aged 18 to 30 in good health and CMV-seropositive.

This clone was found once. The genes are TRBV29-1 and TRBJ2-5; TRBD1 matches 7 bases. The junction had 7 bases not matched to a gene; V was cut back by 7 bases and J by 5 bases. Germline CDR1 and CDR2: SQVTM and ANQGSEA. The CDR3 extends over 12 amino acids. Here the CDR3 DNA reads TGCAGCGGCCTGACAGGGTCCGAGACCCAGTACTTC. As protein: CSGLTGSETQYF.

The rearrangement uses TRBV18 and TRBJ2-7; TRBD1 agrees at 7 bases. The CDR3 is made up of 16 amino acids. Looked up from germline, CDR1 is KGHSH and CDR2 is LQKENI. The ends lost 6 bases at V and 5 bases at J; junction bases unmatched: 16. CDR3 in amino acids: CASSSLQTGVPHEQYF. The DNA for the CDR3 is TGTGCCAGCTCCTCCCTTCAAACAGGGGTGCCGCACGAGCAGTACTTC. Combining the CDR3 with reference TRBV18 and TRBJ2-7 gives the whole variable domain NAGVMQNPRHLVRRRGQEARLRCSPMKGHSHVYWYRQLPEEGLKFMVYLQKENIIDESGMPKERFSAEFPKEGPSILRIQQVVRGDSAAYFCASSSLQTGVPHEQYFGPGTRLTVT.

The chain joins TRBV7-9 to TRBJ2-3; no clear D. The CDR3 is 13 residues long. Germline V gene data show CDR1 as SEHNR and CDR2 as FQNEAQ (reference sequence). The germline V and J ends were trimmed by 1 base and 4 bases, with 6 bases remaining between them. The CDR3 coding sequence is TGTGCCAGCAGCTTAGGGCGGTCAGATACGCAGTATTTT. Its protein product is CASSLGRSDTQYF.

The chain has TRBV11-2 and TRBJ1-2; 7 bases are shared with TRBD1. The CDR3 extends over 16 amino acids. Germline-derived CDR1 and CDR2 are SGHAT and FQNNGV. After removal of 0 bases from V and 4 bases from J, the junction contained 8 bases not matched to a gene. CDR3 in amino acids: CASSLDPGQRGYGYTF. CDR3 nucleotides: TGTGCCAGCAGCTTAGATCCGGGACAGAGGGGCTATGGCTACACCTTC. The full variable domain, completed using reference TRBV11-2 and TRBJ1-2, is EAGVAQSPRYKIIEKRQSVAFWCNPISGHATLYWYQQILGQGPKLLIQFQNNGVVDDSQLPKDRFSAERLKGVDSTLKIQPAKLEDSAVYLCASSLDPGQRGYGYTFGSGTRLTVV.

CDR3 residues: CASSGYVGVDYGYTF. CDR3 in DNA: TGTGCCAGCAGCGGCTACGTAGGGGTGGACTATGGCTACACCTTC. This chain joins TRBV9 and TRBJ1-2, with TRBD1 as a possible D gene (5 bases). V was pared by 3 bases and J by 3 bases, with 15 bases between. This CDR3 has 15 residues. Germline V lookup: CDR1 SGDLS, CDR2 YYNGEE.

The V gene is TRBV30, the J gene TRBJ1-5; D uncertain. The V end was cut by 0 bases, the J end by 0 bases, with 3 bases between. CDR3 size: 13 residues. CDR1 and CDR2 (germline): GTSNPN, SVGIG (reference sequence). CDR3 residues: CAWSVGSNQPQHF. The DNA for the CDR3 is TGTGCCTGGAGTGTCGGTAGCAATCAGCCCCAGCATTTT.

In nucleotides, the CDR3 is TGTGCCAGCTCGGGACTAGCGGGATCCAATGAGCAGTTCTTC. Its translation is CASSGLAGSNEQFF. The V gene is TRBV6-5, the J gene TRBJ2-1, with 13 positions matching TRBD2. V was pared by 8 bases and J by 6 bases, with 4 bases of the junction left unmatched. The CDR3 length is 14 residues. The germline V gene has CDR1 MNHEY and CDR2 SVGAGI.

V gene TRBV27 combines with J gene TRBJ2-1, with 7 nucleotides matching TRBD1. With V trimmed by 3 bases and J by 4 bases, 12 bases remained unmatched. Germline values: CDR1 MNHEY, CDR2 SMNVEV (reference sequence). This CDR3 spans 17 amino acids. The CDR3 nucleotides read TGTGCCAGCAGTTTGGTGGGGACAGCGAGGGAATACAATGAGCAGTTCTTC. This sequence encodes CASSLVGTAREYNEQFF.

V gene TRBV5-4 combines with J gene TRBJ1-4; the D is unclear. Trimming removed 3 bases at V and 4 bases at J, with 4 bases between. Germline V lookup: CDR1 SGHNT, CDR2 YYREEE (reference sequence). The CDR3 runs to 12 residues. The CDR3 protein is CASSSSNEKLFF. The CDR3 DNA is TGTGCCAGCAGCTCTAGTAATGAAAAACTGTTTTTT.

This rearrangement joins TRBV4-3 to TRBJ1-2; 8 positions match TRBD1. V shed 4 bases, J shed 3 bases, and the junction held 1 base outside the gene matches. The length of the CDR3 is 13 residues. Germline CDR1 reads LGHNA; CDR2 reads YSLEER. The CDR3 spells CASSLDRDYGYTF. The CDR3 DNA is TGCGCCAGCAGCCTGGACAGGGACTATGGCTACACCTTC.

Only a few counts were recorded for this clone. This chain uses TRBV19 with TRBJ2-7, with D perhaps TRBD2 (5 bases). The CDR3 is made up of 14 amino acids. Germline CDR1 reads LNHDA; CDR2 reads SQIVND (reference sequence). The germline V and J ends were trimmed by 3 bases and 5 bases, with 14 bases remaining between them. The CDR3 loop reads CASSIGLLGDEQYF. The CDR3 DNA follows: TGTGCCAGTAGTATCGGACTCCTCGGCGACGAGCAGTACTTC.

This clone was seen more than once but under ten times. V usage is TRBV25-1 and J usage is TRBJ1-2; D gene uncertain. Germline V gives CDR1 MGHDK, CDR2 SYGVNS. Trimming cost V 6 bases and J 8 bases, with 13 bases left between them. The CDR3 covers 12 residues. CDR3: CASRAEGFGYTF. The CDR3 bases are TGTGCCAGCAGGGCGGAGGGCTTCGGCTACACCTTC.

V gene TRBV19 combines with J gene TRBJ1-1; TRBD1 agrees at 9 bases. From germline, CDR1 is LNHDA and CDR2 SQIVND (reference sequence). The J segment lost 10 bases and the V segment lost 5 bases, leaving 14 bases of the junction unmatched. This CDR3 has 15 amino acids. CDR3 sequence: CASSSGTGSLGRAFF. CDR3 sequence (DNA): TGTGCCAGTAGTTCGGGGACAGGGAGCTTGGGGCGAGCTTTCTTT.

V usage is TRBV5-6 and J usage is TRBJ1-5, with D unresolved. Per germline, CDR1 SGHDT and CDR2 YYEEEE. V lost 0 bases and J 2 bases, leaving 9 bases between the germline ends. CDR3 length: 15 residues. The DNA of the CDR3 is TGTGCCAGCAGCTTGGGAGGCTTCGGCAATCAGCCCCAGCATTTT. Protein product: CASSLGGFGNQPQHF.

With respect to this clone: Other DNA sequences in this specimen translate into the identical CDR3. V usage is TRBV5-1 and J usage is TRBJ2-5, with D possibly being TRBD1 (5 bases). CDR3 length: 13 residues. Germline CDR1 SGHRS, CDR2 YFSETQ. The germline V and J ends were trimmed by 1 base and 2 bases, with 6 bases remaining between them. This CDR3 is CASSLRGQETQYF. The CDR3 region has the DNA TGCGCCAGCAGCTTGAGGGGTCAAGAGACCCAGTACTTC.

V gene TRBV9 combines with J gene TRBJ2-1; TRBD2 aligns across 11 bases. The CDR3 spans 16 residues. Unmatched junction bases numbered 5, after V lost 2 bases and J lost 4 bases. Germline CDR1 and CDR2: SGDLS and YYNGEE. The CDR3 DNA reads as TGTGCCAGCAGCGTCCGGACTAGCGGGCAGTACAATGAGCAGTTCTTC. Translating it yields CASSVRTSGQYNEQFF.

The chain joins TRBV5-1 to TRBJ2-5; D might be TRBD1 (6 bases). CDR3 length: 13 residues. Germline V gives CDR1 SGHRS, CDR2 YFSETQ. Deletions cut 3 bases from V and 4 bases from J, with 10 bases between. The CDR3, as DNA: TGCGCCAGCAGCTGGGGGCAGGGAGAGACCCAGTACTTC. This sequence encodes CASSWGQGETQYF.

The CDR3 loop reads CASSPEAGAYEQYF. The CDR3 DNA sequence: TGTGCCAGCAGCCCGGAGGCGGGAGCCTACGAGCAGTACTTC. The rearrangement uses TRBV7-2 and TRBJ2-7, with 7 bases that match TRBD2. After removal of 5 bases from V and 2 bases from J, the junction contained 6 bases not matched to a gene. Per germline, CDR1 SGHTA and CDR2 FQGNSA. The length of the CDR3 is 14 residues.

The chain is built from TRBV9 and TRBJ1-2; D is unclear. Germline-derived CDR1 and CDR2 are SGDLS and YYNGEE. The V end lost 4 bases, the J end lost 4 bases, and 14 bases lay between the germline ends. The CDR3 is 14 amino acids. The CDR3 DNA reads TGTGCCAGCAGCACCCCAGGAGGGCTCTATGGCTACACCTTC. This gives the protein CASSTPGGLYGYTF.

In DNA, the CDR3 is TGTGCCAGCAGCTACACCAGGGATCAGCCCCAGCATTTT. Protein sequence: CASSYTRDQPQHF. The rearrangement joins TRBV6-5 to TRBJ1-5; weak D call: TRBD1 (5 bases). This CDR3 is 13 amino acids long. V lost 6 bases to trimming and J lost 5 bases, with 11 bases between them. Germline V lookup: CDR1 MNHEY, CDR2 SVGAGI.

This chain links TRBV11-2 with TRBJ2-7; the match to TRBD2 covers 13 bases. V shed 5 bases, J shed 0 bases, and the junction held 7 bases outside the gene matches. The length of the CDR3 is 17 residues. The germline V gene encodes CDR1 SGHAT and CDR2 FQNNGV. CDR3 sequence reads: CASSPGTSGTSSYEQYF. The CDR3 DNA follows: TGTGCCAGCAGCCCAGGGACTAGCGGGACTAGCTCCTACGAGCAGTACTTC.